The 22 T cell receptor beta chains below all came from one sample that was sequenced in a study of tumor-infiltrating lymphocytes in primary liver carcinoma. Blood RNA came from unsorted whole blood; germline DNA was also extracted. cDNA specific to TCR beta was made from 500 ng of total RNA, with a constant-region primer employed for priming. Amplification in three nested multiplex PCR rounds with slightly modified ARM-PCR gave rise to TCR beta libraries. Running around 9 cycles apiece, the first two PCR rounds relied on TRBV1-TRBV30 forward primers together with a C-beta reverse primer. TCRdb reprocessed the multiplex PCR reads with MiXCR, giving one entry per CDR3 protein. The sample consists of 190,000 or so distinct CDR3 sequences, less than 70% of them appearing once. The sequenced sample consisted of peripheral blood. The receptors come from a woman aged 55-75 years with primary liver carcinoma and hepatitis B virus infection.

The rearrangement links TRBV11-2 to TRBJ2-7, with 13 bases aligning to TRBD2. After removal of 6 bases from V and 3 bases from J, the junction contained 5 bases not matched to a gene. The CDR3 runs 15 residues. CDR1 and CDR2 from the germline V gene are SGHAT and FQNNGV. Here the CDR3 reads CASSRTSGGLYEQYF. DNA for the CDR3: TGTGCCAGCAGTCGGACTAGCGGGGGTCTCTACGAGCAGTACTTC. Full variable domain (outside the CDR3, taken from reference TRBV11-2 and TRBJ2-7): EAGVAQSPRYKIIEKRQSVAFWCNPISGHATLYWYQQILGQGPKLLIQFQNNGVVDDSQLPKDRFSAERLKGVDSTLKIQPAKLEDSAVYLCASSRTSGGLYEQYFGPGTRLTVT.

This clonotype was seen at least ten times. The genes are TRBV10-3 and TRBJ1-2; 7 bases agree with TRBD1. CDR3 size: 11 residues. V shed 11 bases and J 8 bases; nucleotides not matched to a gene: 8. CDR1 is ENHRY, CDR2 SYGVKD, per germline. Here the CDR3 reads CAFLGDRGYTF. CDR3 coding DNA: TGTGCCTTCCTTGGGGACAGAGGCTACACCTTC.

Comments on this clonotype: A junction end diverges from the germline sequence, so it may reflect a read error. The chain combines TRBV4-1 with TRBJ2-1, with TRBD2 as a possible D gene (5 bases). Germline CDR1 and CDR2: MGHRA and YSYEKL. There are 23 residues in the CDR3. CDR3: CASSQDPSLTAGIYFGSYNEQFF. The CDR3, as DNA: TGCGCCAGCAGCCAAGACCCCTCTCTGACTGCCGGGATCTATTTCGGCTCCTACAATGAGCAATTCTTC.

This chain uses TRBV5-1 with TRBJ1-1, with D unclear. Trimming removed 0 bases at V and 3 bases at J, with 12 bases between. Germline CDR1 is SGHRS and CDR2 is YFSETQ. CDR3 length: 15 residues. CDR3 residues: CASSLEPGWDTEAFF. DNA for the CDR3: TGCGCCAGCAGCTTGGAACCAGGTTGGGACACTGAAGCTTTCTTT.

The chain uses TRBV7-9 and TRBJ2-3; D may be TRBD1 or TRBD2 (5 bases each). The V gene's germline CDR1 is SEHNR and CDR2 FQNEAQ (reference sequence). The CDR3 sequence is 14 residues long. The V end lost 10 bases, the J end lost 0 bases, and 14 bases lay between the germline ends. CDR3 protein: CATTWGRSTDTQYF. The CDR3 DNA reads TGTGCCACCACCTGGGGGAGAAGCACAGATACGCAGTATTTT.

As regards this clonotype: The missing conserved phenylalanine or tryptophan at the end of this CDR3 makes a read error likely. This sequence joins TRBV11-2 and TRBJ1-6; D unresolved. The V gene's germline CDR1 is SGHAT and CDR2 FQNNGV. The V end was cut by 3 bases, the J end by 10 bases, with 16 bases between. This CDR3 is 15 amino acids long. The CDR3 region is CASSFPGPYNSPLHY. CDR3 nucleotide sequence: TGTGCCAGCAGCTTTCCTGGCCCATACAACTCACCCCTCCACTAT.

As regards this clonotype: Relative to the germline gene, one junction end is altered; a read error may explain this. The chain's CDR3 is CASSPGTGHQPRHF. In DNA, the CDR3 is TGTGCCAGCAGCCCCGGGACAGGGCACCAGCCCCGGCATTTT. V gene TRBV11-2 combines with J gene TRBJ1-5, with 9 nucleotides matching TRBD1. This CDR3 is 14 amino acids long. Per the germline V gene, CDR1 is SGHAT and CDR2 is FQNNGV.

The count of this clonotype is one. The junction departs from the called germline gene at one end, perhaps through a read error. This sequence joins TRBV12-5 and TRBJ2-5, with D maybe TRBD1 (7 bases). CDR1 and CDR2 from the germline V gene are LGHNT and FRNRAP. CDR3 length equals 17 residues. The CDR3 loop is CASSLETGKAGQETQYF. The CDR3 DNA reads as TGTGCTAGTAGTTTGGAGACAGGGAAGGCGGGACAAGAGACCCAGTACTTC.

With respect to this clonotype: An end of the junction differs from the germline gene, which may be a read error. The chain recombines TRBV11-2 with TRBJ2-1; 7 bases match TRBD2. Germline CDR1 SGHAT, CDR2 FQNNGV. CDR3 size: 13 residues. CDR3 DNA: TGTGTCAGCAGCTTAGAGGGAGCGGGACAGCAGTTCTTC. This sequence encodes CVSSLEGAGQQFF.

The table lists this clonotype with a few counts. This rearrangement joins TRBV5-1 to TRBJ2-3; D ambiguous. V was shortened by 2 bases and J by 8 bases, with 21 bases between the two germline ends. The CDR3 is made up of 16 amino acids. Per the germline V gene, CDR1 is SGHRS and CDR2 is YFSETQ. CDR3 sequence: CASSFMLDVNHGTQYF. The CDR3 nucleotides read TGCGCCAGCAGCTTTATGCTTGACGTTAACCATGGTACGCAGTATTTT.

As for this clonotype: A junction end diverges from the germline sequence, so it may reflect a read error. The chain couples TRBV4-1 to TRBJ1-2; 7 nucleotides line up with TRBD1. This CDR3 comprises 15 residues. Germline CDR1 and CDR2: MGHRA and YSYEKL. This CDR3 is CASSPGQSISGGCTF. The CDR3 DNA is TGTGCCAGCAGCCCGGGACAGTCAATAAGTGGTGGCTGCACCTTC.

In the case of this clonotype: With a much larger clone just one base away, this may be a read error. The V gene is TRBV29-1, the J gene TRBJ2-1; 8 nucleotides line up with TRBD1. Germline CDR1 reads SQVTM; CDR2 reads ANQGSEA. The V and J ends lost 5 bases and 10 bases, in that order; junction bases with no gene match: 16. The CDR3 covers 15 residues. The CDR3 loop is CSVKSGRGRLGEQFF. CDR3 DNA sequence: TGCAGCGTTAAATCAGGCAGGGGGCGCCTGGGGGAGCAGTTCTTC.

Worth noting for this clonotype: A read error is possible here, since a much larger clone lies one base away. This chain connects TRBV5-4 to TRBJ2-7, with D possibly being TRBD2 (6 bases). This CDR3 region has 15 residues. The germline CDR1 and CDR2 sequences are SGHNT and YYREEE (reference sequence). The CDR3 protein is CASSLVGGRAYEQCF. The CDR3 DNA sequence: TGTGCCAGCAGCTTGGTGGGAGGACGTGCCTACGAGCAGTGCTTC.

This clonotype was detected a few times. The V call is TRBV28, the J call TRBJ1-1; D not resolved. This CDR3 spans 14 amino acids. Germline V CDR1 and CDR2: MDHEN, SYDVKM. Trimming took 3 bases from V and 11 from J, leaving 19 bases between them. CDR3 protein: CASSFPQEKIGAFF. Written as DNA, the CDR3 is TGTGCCAGCAGTTTCCCCCAAGAAAAAATCGGGGCTTTCTTT.

This clonotype has just one count. A much larger clone is a single base away; this may be a read error. The chain joins TRBV6-1 to TRBJ2-5, with 8 nucleotides matching TRBD1. The CDR3 spans 13 residues. Germline V gene data show CDR1 as MNHNS and CDR2 as SASEGT. The CDR3 here is CASTTGGVGTPYF. The DNA for the CDR3 is TGTGCCAGCACCACAGGGGGTGTCGGCACCCCGTACTTC.

This clonotype was detected only a few times. The DNA of the CDR3 is TGCGCCAGCAGCTGGGGACCCGCCGACGGGCAGTTCTTC. It translates to CASSWGPADGQFF. V and J are TRBV5-1 and TRBJ2-1; the D call may be TRBD1 or TRBD2 (5 bases each). The CDR3 totals 13 residues. V was clipped by 3 bases and J by 12 bases, with 16 bases between them. Per the germline V gene, CDR1 is SGHRS and CDR2 is YFSETQ. Full variable domain (remainder filled in from reference TRBV5-1 and TRBJ2-1): KAGVTQTPRYLIKTRGQQVTLSCSPISGHRSVSWYQQTPGQGLQFLFEYFSETQRNKGNFPGRFSGRQFSNSRSEMNVSTLELGDSALYLCASSWGPADGQFFGPGTRLTVL.

Of note for this clonotype: At one end the junction does not follow the germline gene, possibly because of a read error. The V call is TRBV29-1, the J call TRBJ2-1; a possible D gene is TRBD2 (5 bases). The length of the CDR3 is 16 residues. Per the germline V gene, CDR1 is SQVTM and CDR2 is ANQGSEA. The CDR3 is CGVAGLAVRSYNEQFF. The CDR3 DNA reads as TGCGGCGTTGCGGGCCTAGCTGTCCGCTCCTACAATGAGCAGTTCTTC.

The chain is built from TRBV7-9 and TRBJ2-3, with no clear D. Germline V lookup: CDR1 SEHNR, CDR2 FQNEAQ (reference sequence). V was pared by 5 bases and J by 4 bases, with 25 bases between. CDR3 length equals 18 residues. As DNA, the CDR3 is TGTGCCAGCAGCCTCCTCTCCAACCTACCCCCTTTGTCAGATACGCAGTATTTT. Protein product: CASSLLSNLPPLSDTQYF.

Concerning this clonotype itself: A much larger clone lies a single base off, so this may be a read error. This chain connects TRBV29-1 to TRBJ1-3; D unresolved. Germline lookup yields CDR1 SQVTM and CDR2 ANQGSEA. The CDR3 consists of 12 residues. DNA for the CDR3: TGCAACGTTTGCCTGACTGGAAACACCATATATTTT. Amino acids: CNVCLTGNTIYF.

Remarks on this clonotype: One end of the junction fails to match germline, which may point to a read error. This rearrangement joins TRBV11-2 to TRBJ2-5; either TRBD1 or TRBD2 may supply D (5 bases each). This CDR3 spans 14 amino acids. CDR1 and CDR2 (germline): SGHAT, FQNNGV. The CDR3 here is CSSSPSGGGEAHYF. For the CDR3, the DNA is TGTTCCAGCAGCCCTTCGGGTGGGGGAGAGGCCCACTACTTC.

A remark on this clonotype: One junction end disagrees with the germline gene, perhaps due to a read error. The rearrangement links TRBV6-1 to TRBJ2-7, with 9 bases fitting TRBD2. This CDR3 is 15 amino acids long. Germline CDR1 MNHNS, CDR2 SASEGT. The CDR3 is CASSEASGTHYEQYF. Written as DNA, the CDR3 is TGTGCCAGCAGTGAGGCTAGCGGGACTCACTACGAGCAATACTTC.

Remarks on this clonotype: Given a much more abundant clone one base away, this may be a read error. The rearrangement uses TRBV6-1 and TRBJ2-3, with TRBD2 identical over 8 bases. There are 21 residues in the CDR3. The germline CDR1 and CDR2 sequences are MNHNS and SASEGT. The CDR3 reads CASSGRVGVGGRRLGTVTQYF. CDR3 bases: TGTGCCAGCAGTGGCCGGGTTGGCGTCGGCGGGAGGCGCCTCGGCACAGTTACGCAGTATTTT.